The 26 T cell receptor beta chains listed next were all sequenced from one sample in a study of blood T cell repertoires in COVID-19. TCRdb's copy holds only in-frame clones and misses some; the assay was immunoSEQ multiplex PCR. The data show roughly 250,000 clones, with about 87% seen just once and 2.5% to 3% held by the top ten. The sequenced material came from PBMCs or T cells enriched from blood (not recorded which). The receptors originated from a woman aged 50 to 65 who had recovered from COVID-19.

The rearrangement joins TRBV18 to TRBJ1-1, with no clear D. Germline V gene lookup returns CDR1 KGHSH and CDR2 LQKENI. The CDR3 sequence is 15 residues long. V was trimmed by 2 bases and J by 1 base, leaving 11 bases between them. The CDR3 sequence: CASSPRRQTNTEAFF. For the CDR3, the DNA is TGTGCCAGCTCACCAAGAAGACAAACGAACACTGAAGCTTTCTTT.

V usage is TRBV25-1 and J usage is TRBJ1-4; no clear D. With 1 base removed from V and 5 bases from J, the gap between germline ends came to 17 bases. The CDR3 loop spans 17 amino acids. Per germline, CDR1 MGHDK and CDR2 SYGVNS. CDR3 region: CASSESRLLIQNEKLFF. The CDR3, as DNA: TGTGCCAGCAGTGAATCGCGGCTCCTGATCCAGAATGAAAAACTGTTTTTT.

This clone was recorded a few times. This specimen includes other DNA sequences encoding the same CDR3. This chain joins TRBV2 and TRBJ1-4, with 10 bases fitting TRBD1. Per the germline V gene, CDR1 is SNHLY and CDR2 is FYNNEI. This CDR3 comprises 16 residues. V dropped 5 bases and J dropped 0; count of bases not matched to a gene: 3. CDR3 loop: CASSRQGAATNEKLFF. The CDR3 DNA reads as TGTGCCAGCAGTAGACAGGGGGCCGCAACTAATGAAAAACTGTTTTTT.

This sequence joins TRBV28 and TRBJ2-3; 9 nucleotides align to TRBD2. Per the germline V gene, CDR1 is MDHEN and CDR2 is SYDVKM. The CDR3 sequence is 15 residues long. The V segment lost 6 bases and the J segment 5 bases; nucleotides outside the gene matches: 9. The CDR3 DNA is TGTGCCAGCAGCTTTAGCGGGAGTATTGGAGATACGCAGTATTTT. It translates to CASSFSGSIGDTQYF.

The genes are TRBV6-2 or TRBV6-3 and TRBJ2-7; 9 bases align to TRBD2. The CDR3 runs to 15 residues. The V gene's germline CDR1 is MNHEY and CDR2 SVGEGT. V dropped 2 bases and J dropped 7; count of bases not matched to a gene: 9. CDR3 bases: TGTGCCAGCAGTTACATCTCTAGCGGGACGGGGGAGCAGTACTTC. Translated: CASSYISSGTGEQYF.

This rearrangement joins TRBV5-5 to TRBJ1-2; D unresolved. This CDR3 has 15 amino acids. Germline V gene sequence: CDR1 SGHKS, CDR2 YYEKEE (reference sequence). V shed 4 bases and J shed 7 bases, with 20 bases lying between them. CDR3 protein: CASSTNVVRTIGYTF. CDR3 DNA: TGTGCCAGCAGCACTAACGTGGTCCGGACTATTGGCTACACCTTC.

As concerns this clone: Different DNA sequences within this sample yield the same CDR3. V is TRBV19 and J is TRBJ1-2; D is uncertain. The CDR3 runs 13 residues. Germline CDR1 LNHDA, CDR2 SQIVND (reference sequence). Trimming took off 3 bases at V and 2 bases at J, with 7 bases between the two ends. The CDR3 bases are TGTGCCAGTAGTATCGGAGGAAACTATGGCTACACCTTC. Its protein product is CASSIGGNYGYTF.

This chain connects TRBV18 to TRBJ2-7, with 8 bases lining up with TRBD1. This CDR3 spans 12 amino acids. Germline V gene lookup returns CDR1 KGHSH and CDR2 LQKENI. The J segment lost 6 bases and the V segment lost 3 bases, leaving 1 base of the junction unmatched. The CDR3 nucleotides read TGTGCCAGCTCACCGGACAGGGTCGAGCAGTACTTC. Translation gives CASSPDRVEQYF. Drawing the rest from reference TRBV18 and TRBJ2-7, the complete variable domain is NAGVMQNPRHLVRRRGQEARLRCSPMKGHSHVYWYRQLPEEGLKFMVYLQKENIIDESGMPKERFSAEFPKEGPSILRIQQVVRGDSAAYFCASSPDRVEQYFGPGTRLTVT.

The J gene is TRBJ2-1, the V gene TRBV4-1; D might be TRBD2 (6 bases). This CDR3 region has 15 residues. V was trimmed by 1 base and J by 2 bases, leaving 9 bases between them. CDR1 and CDR2 from the germline V gene are MGHRA and YSYEKL. In nucleotides, the CDR3 is TGCGCCAGCAGCCAAGCGGGACTCCCCTACAATGAGCAGTTCTTC. Protein: CASSQAGLPYNEQFF.

The chain links TRBV7-2 to TRBJ2-7; 11 bases map to TRBD2. CDR1 is SGHTA, CDR2 FQGNSA, per germline. CDR3 length: 18 residues. The V segment lost 5 bases and the J segment 0 bases; nucleotides outside the gene matches: 12. The CDR3 bases are TGTGCCAGCAGCAAAACTAGCGGGAGACATATGGGCTCCTACGAGCAGTACTTC. Protein product: CASSKTSGRHMGSYEQYF.

The chain links TRBV5-5 to TRBJ2-1, with a tentative D call TRBD1 (5 bases). Per the germline V gene, CDR1 is SGHKS and CDR2 is YYEKEE (reference sequence). CDR3 length: 17 residues. Trimming pared 5 bases from V and 5 bases from J, leaving 23 bases between. Here the CDR3 reads CASSPRDRQFGDNEQFF. CDR3 DNA sequence: TGTGCCAGCAGTCCAAGGGATCGACAGTTTGGCGACAATGAGCAGTTCTTC.

This sequence joins TRBV6-5 and TRBJ1-5, with a weak D call TRBD1 (5 bases). The CDR3 spans 15 residues. The V end lost 8 bases, the J end lost 4 bases, and 18 bases lay between the germline ends. Germline V CDR1 and CDR2: MNHEY, SVGAGI. CDR3 sequence (DNA): TGTGCCAGCTCCCCCCGCGGGGCGGGAAATCAGCCCCAGCATTTT. The encoded protein is CASSPRGAGNQPQHF.

This chain links TRBV24-1 with TRBJ1-1; D is unresolved. This CDR3 has 13 amino acids. Germline CDR1 is KGHDR and CDR2 is SFDVKD. V shed 7 bases and J shed 2 bases, with 10 bases lying between them. The CDR3 protein is CATRAEINTEAFF. The CDR3 DNA sequence: TGTGCCACCAGAGCTGAGATTAACACTGAAGCTTTCTTT.

The J gene is TRBJ1-4, the V gene TRBV6-1, with 9 nucleotides matching TRBD1. The CDR3 consists of 14 residues. Germline V gene sequence: CDR1 MNHNS, CDR2 SASEGT. J lost 7 bases, V lost 3 bases, and 3 bases had no gene match. The CDR3 sequence: CASSEGTGSEKLFF. CDR3 nucleotides: TGTGCCAGCAGTGAGGGGACAGGGAGTGAAAAACTGTTTTTT.

The V gene is TRBV24-1, the J gene TRBJ2-6, with 7 bases identical to TRBD2. Germline V gene data show CDR1 as KGHDR and CDR2 as SFDVKD. The CDR3 totals 15 residues. The V gene end was trimmed by 7 bases and the J gene end by 0 bases; junction bases not matched to a gene: 2. The CDR3 protein is CATRAGTSGANVLTF. In DNA, the CDR3 is TGTGCCACCAGAGCGGGGACCTCTGGGGCCAACGTCCTGACTTTC.

The chain couples TRBV5-6 to TRBJ1-3, with D uncertain. The germline gives CDR1 SGHDT, CDR2 YYEEEE. Trimming pared 2 bases from V and 0 bases from J, leaving 12 bases between. The CDR3 has 16 amino acids. In DNA, the CDR3 is TGTGCCAGCAGCTTACAGACAAGACGCTCTGGAAACACCATATATTTT. Translation: CASSLQTRRSGNTIYF.

The chain employs TRBV10-3 and TRBJ1-6; TRBD1 matches 7 bases. The CDR3 has 11 residues. Germline assignment: CDR1 ENHRY and CDR2 SYGVKD. The trim removed 10 bases at V and 14 bases at J, leaving 8 bases unmatched. The CDR3 sequence: CATQGDDSLHF. The CDR3 nucleotides read TGTGCCACGCAGGGGGATGATTCCCTCCACTTT.

The chain recombines TRBV28 with TRBJ2-6; D gene unclear. Trimming pared 2 bases from V and 1 base from J, leaving 9 bases between. Germline loops: CDR1 MDHEN, CDR2 SYDVKM. The CDR3 extends over 16 amino acids. CDR3 nucleotide sequence: TGTGCCAGCAGTTTACCCTCCGGTTCTGGGGCCAACGTCCTGACTTTC. Its translation is CASSLPSGSGANVLTF. The variable domain in full, completed from reference TRBV28 and TRBJ2-6, reads DVKVTQSSRYLVKRTGEKVFLECVQDMDHENMFWYRQDPGLGLRLIYFSYDVKMKEKGDIPEGYSVSREKKERFSLILESASTNQTSMYLCASSLPSGSGANVLTFGAGSRLTVL.

The chain recombines TRBV10-2 with TRBJ2-1; 10 bases align to TRBD2. The J segment lost 4 bases and the V segment lost 5 bases, leaving 11 bases of the junction unmatched. Germline values: CDR1 WSHSY, CDR2 SAAADI. The CDR3 is made up of 17 amino acids. The CDR3 DNA reads TGCGCCAGCAGTACCGCGCCAGGGACTAGCGCATACAATGAGCAGTTCTTC. This codes for CASSTAPGTSAYNEQFF.

The chain combines TRBV5-5 with TRBJ2-2; a possible D gene is TRBD2 (6 bases). Looked up from germline, CDR1 is SGHKS and CDR2 is YYEKEE (reference sequence). The ends were cut back, 0 bases at V and 0 bases at J, with 9 bases in the middle. This CDR3 has 16 amino acids. CDR3 region: CASSLGLGANTGELFF. CDR3 DNA sequence: TGTGCCAGCAGCTTGGGACTAGGGGCGAACACCGGGGAGCTGTTTTTT.

The chain employs TRBV7-2 and TRBJ2-6; the match to TRBD1 covers 12 bases. This CDR3 comprises 17 residues. Germline lookup yields CDR1 SGHTA and CDR2 FQGNSA. The V and J ends lost 3 bases and 4 bases, in that order; junction bases with no gene match: 4. CDR3 sequence (DNA): TGTGCCAGCAGCTTGGGACAGGGGGCGCAAGGGGCCAACGTCCTGACTTTC. Translating it yields CASSLGQGAQGANVLTF.

A single count supports this clone. The chain joins TRBV7-8 to TRBJ2-7, with 9 bases lining up with TRBD1. Germline CDR1 reads SGHVS; CDR2 reads FQNEAQ. The trim removed 5 bases at V and 6 bases at J, leaving 11 bases unmatched. The CDR3 totals 15 residues. CDR3 coding DNA: TGTGCCAGCAGCATGTCCGGGACAGGGTACGTCGAGCAGTACTTC. This encodes CASSMSGTGYVEQYF.

The chain uses TRBV11-1 and TRBJ1-1; D gene ambiguous. Germline CDR1 and CDR2: SGHAT and FQDESV (reference sequence). CDR3 length equals 15 residues. V lost 5 bases to trimming and J lost 4 bases, with 17 bases between them. The CDR3 region has the DNA TGTGCCAGCAGCACCCGTACACCCGGGAGCACTGAAGCTTTCTTT. Its protein product is CASSTRTPGSTEAFF.

V and J are TRBV3-1 (or the pseudogene TRBV3-2) and TRBJ2-7, with 10 bases fitting TRBD1. The germline CDR1 and CDR2 sequences are LGHDT and YNNKEL (reference sequence). Trimming cost V 4 bases and J 3 bases; bases outside gene matches: 15. The CDR3 consists of 18 residues. In nucleotides, the CDR3 is TGTGCCAGCAGCCCGACCGAAGGCCGGGACAGGGGTTTCTACGAGCAGTACTTC. This gives the protein CASSPTEGRDRGFYEQYF.

The chain combines TRBV19 with TRBJ1-5; TRBD1 aligns across 10 bases. In germline, CDR1 is LNHDA, CDR2 SQIVND (reference sequence). After removal of 6 bases from V and 4 bases from J, the junction contained 3 bases not matched to a gene. The CDR3 length is 14 residues. CDR3 sequence (DNA): TGTGCCAGTAGCGAGGACAGGGGGAATCAGCCCCAGCATTTT. This codes for CASSEDRGNQPQHF.

This clone was seen at least ten times. The V and J genes are TRBV6-5 and TRBJ2-7; TRBD2 matches 10 bases. The junction had 10 bases not matched to a gene; V was cut back by 5 bases and J by 6 bases. Germline lookup yields CDR1 MNHEY and CDR2 SVGAGI. This CDR3 is built from 15 residues. The CDR3 bases are TGTGCCAGCAGTAGCGGGAGGGCCTTCACGGTCGAGCAGTACTTC. It is translated as CASSSGRAFTVEQYF.